This T cell receptor beta chain was captured by sequencing in a study of beta chain features in type 1 diabetes. This clone was found a few times. Its antigen is as yet unknown. Reverse transcribing all isolated RNA meant expressed TCRB transcripts were sequenced. Clones were read by immunoSEQ multiplex PCR, and TCRdb kept only the in-frame ones, dropping some. This table has 430,000 or so clones, about 10% appearing once. Researchers reported sorting CD4+ naive, central memory, regulatory and stem cell-like memory cells via CD45RO/CCR7/CD25/CD127/CD95/CD27. General study results and limits: The influence of HLA type on TCRB rearrangement stayed undetermined. Significant though moderate, a shortening of TCRB CDR3s appeared in all four CD4+ subsets of Type 1 diabetes patients.

CDR1 is SGHTA and CDR2 is FQGNSA in the germline V gene. The CDR3 has 13 residues. Between the trimmed V and J ends, which lost 1 base and 6 bases, there was a span of 8 bases. Specimen: naive CD4+ T cells from blood. This chain uses TRBV7-2 with TRBJ2-3; D is undetermined. The origin of this receptor is a woman aged 18-29 years in good health. In DNA form, the CDR3 reads TGTGCCAGCAGCTTAGGATCTTCGGATACGCAGTATTTT. Amino acid sequence: CASSLGSSDTQYF. Using reference TRBV7-2 and TRBJ2-3 for the parts outside the CDR3, the full variable domain is GAGVSQSPSNKVTEKGKDVELRCDPISGHTALYWYRQSLGQGLEFLIYFQGNSAPDKSGLPSDRFSAERTGGSVSTLTIQRTQQEDSAVYLCASSLGSSDTQYFGPGTRLTVL.